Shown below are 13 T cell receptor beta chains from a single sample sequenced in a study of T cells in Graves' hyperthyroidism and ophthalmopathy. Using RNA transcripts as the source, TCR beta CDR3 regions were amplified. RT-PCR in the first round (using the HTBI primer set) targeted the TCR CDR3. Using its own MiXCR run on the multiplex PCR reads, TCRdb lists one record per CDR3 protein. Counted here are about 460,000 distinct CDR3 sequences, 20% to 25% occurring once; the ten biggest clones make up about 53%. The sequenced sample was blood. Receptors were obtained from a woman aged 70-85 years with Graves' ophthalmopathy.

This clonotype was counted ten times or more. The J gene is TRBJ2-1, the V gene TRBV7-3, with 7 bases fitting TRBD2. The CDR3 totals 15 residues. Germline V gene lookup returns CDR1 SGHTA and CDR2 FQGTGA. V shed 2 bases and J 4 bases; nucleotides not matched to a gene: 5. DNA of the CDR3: TGTGCCAGCAGCTTACGTGGGAGGGGTTACAATGAGCAGTTCTTC. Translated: CASSLRGRGYNEQFF.

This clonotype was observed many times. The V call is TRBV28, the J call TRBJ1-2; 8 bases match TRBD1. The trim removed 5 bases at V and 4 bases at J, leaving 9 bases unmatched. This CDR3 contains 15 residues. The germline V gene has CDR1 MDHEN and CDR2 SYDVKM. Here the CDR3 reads CASSTRTGPGYGYTF. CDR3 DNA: TGTGCCAGCAGTACACGGACAGGGCCGGGCTATGGCTACACCTTC.

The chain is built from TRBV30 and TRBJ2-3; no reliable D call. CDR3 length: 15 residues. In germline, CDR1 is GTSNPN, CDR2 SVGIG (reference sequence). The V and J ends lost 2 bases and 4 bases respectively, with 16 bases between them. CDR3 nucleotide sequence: TGTGCCTGGAGTACTCCCTTTAGGGTGCCAGATACGCAGTATTTT. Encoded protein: CAWSTPFRVPDTQYF.

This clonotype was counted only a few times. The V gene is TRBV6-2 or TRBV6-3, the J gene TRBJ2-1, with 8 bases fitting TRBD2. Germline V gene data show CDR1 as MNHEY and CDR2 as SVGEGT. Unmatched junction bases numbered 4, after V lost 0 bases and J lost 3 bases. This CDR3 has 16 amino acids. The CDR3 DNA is TGTGCCAGCAGTTACTCTTTTAGCGGGGACTACAATGAGCAGTTCTTC. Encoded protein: CASSYSFSGDYNEQFF.

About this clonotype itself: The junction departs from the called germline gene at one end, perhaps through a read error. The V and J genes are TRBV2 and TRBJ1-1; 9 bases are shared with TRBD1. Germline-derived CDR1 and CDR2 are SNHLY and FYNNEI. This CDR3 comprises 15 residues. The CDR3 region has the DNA TGTGCCTGCAGAGCCGACAGGGGGGCGAACACTGAAGCTTTCTTT. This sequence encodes CACRADRGANTEAFF.

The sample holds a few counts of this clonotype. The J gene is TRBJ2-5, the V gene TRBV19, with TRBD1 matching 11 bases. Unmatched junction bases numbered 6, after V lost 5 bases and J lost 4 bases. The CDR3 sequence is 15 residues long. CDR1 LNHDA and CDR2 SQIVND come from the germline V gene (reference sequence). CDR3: CASSPGQGAGETQYF. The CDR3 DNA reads TGTGCCAGTAGTCCAGGACAGGGGGCCGGAGAGACCCAGTACTTC.

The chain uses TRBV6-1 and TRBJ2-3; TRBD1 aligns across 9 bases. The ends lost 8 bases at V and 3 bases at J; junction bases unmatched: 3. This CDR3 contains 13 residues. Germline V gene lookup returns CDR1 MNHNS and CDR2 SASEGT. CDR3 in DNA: TGTGCCAGCGCGGACAGGGGTACAGATACGCAGTATTTT. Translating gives CASADRGTDTQYF.

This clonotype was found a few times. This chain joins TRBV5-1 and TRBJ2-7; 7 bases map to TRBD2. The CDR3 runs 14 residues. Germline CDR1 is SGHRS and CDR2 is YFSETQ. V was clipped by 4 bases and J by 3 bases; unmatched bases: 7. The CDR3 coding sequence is TGCGCCAGCAGCACTTCGGGACTACACTACGAGCAGTACTTC. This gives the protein CASSTSGLHYEQYF.

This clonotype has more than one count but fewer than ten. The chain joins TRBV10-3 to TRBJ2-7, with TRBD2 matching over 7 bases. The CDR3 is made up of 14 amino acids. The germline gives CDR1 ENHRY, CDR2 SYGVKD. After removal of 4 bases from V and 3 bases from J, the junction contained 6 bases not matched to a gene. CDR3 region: CAISGLADHYEQYF. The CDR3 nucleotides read TGTGCCATCAGTGGGCTAGCGGATCACTACGAGCAGTACTTC.

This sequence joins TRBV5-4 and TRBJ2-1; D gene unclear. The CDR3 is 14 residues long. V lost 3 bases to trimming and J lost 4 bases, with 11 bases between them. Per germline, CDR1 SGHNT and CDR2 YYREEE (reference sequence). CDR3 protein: CASSSQRPYNEQFF. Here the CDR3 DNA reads TGTGCCAGCAGCTCCCAGCGTCCTTACAATGAGCAGTTCTTC.

CDR3 in amino acids: CASSSGALSTYEQYF. The DNA for the CDR3 is TGTGCCAGCAGCTCAGGGGCCCTGTCGACCTACGAGCAGTACTTC. This sequence joins TRBV7-2 and TRBJ2-7; the D gene is possibly TRBD1 (6 bases). Trimming shortened V by 4 bases and J by 2 bases, and 15 bases separated the two germline ends. The CDR3 has 15 residues. The germline CDR1 and CDR2 sequences are SGHTA and FQGNSA.

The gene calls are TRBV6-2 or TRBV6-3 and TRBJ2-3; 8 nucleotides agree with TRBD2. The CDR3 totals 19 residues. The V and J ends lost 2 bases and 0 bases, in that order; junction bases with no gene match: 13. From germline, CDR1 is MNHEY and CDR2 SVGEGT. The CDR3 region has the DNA TGTGCCAGCAGTTACGGGCGAGCGGGAGCCGAATCTAGCACAGATACGCAGTATTTT. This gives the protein CASSYGRAGAESSTDTQYF.

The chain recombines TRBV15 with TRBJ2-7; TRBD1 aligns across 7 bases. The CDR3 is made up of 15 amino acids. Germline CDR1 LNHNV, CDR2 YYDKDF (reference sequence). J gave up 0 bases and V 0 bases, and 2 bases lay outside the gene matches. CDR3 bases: TGTGCCACCAGCAGAGACAGGGGGATCTCCTACGAGCAGTACTTC. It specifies CATSRDRGISYEQYF.